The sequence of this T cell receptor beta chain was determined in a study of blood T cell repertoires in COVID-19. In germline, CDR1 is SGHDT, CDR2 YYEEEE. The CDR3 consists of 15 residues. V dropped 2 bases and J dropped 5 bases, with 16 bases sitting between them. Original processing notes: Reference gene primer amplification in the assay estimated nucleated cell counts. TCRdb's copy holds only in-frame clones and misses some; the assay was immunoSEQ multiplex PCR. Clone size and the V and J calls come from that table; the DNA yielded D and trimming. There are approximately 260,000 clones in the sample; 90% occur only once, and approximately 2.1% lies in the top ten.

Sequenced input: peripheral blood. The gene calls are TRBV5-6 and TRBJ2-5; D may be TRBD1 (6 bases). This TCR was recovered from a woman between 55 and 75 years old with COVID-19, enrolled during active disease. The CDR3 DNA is TGTGCCAGCAGCTTACAGGGTGTCATCCAGGAGACCCAGTACTTC. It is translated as CASSLQGVIQETQYF. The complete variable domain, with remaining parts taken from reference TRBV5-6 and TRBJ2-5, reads DAGVTQSPTHLIKTRGQQVTLRCSPKSGHDTVSWYQQALGQGPQFIFQYYEEEERQRGNFPDRFSGHQFPNYSSELNVNALLLGDSALYLCASSLQGVIQETQYFGPGTRLLVL.